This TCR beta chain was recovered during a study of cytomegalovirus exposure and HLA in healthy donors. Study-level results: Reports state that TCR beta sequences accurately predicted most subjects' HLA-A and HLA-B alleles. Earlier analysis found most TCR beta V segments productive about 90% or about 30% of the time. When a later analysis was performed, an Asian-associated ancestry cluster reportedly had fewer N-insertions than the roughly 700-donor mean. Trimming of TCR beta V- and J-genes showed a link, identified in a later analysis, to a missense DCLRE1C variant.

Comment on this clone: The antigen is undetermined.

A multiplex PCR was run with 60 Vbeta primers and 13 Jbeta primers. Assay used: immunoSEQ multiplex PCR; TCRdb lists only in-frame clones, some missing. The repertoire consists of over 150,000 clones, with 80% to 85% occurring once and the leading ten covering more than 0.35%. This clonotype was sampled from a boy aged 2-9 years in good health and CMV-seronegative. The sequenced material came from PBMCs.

The DNA for the CDR3 is TGCAGCGTTGGAGATAACAGGGAATTAGACACTGAAGCTTTCTTT. It translates to CSVGDNRELDTEAFF. The chain is built from TRBV29-1 and TRBJ1-1, with D possibly being TRBD1 (6 bases). V lost 4 bases and J 3 bases, leaving 18 bases between the germline ends. The CDR3 length is 15 residues. From germline, CDR1 is SQVTM and CDR2 ANQGSEA.